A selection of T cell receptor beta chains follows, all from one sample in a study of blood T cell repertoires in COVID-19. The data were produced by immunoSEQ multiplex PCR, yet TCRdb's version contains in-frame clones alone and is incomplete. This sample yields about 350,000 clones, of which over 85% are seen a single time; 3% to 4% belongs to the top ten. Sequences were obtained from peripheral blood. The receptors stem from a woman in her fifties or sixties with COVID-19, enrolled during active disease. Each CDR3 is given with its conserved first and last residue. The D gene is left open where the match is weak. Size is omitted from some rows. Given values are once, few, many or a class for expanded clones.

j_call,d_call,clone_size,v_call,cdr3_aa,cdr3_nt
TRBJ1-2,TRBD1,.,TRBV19,CASRMDRSPYGYTF,TGTGCCAGTAGAATGGACAGGTCCCCCTATGGCTACACCTTC
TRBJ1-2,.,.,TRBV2,CASSEAGQGLGYTF,TGTGCCAGCAGTGAAGCGGGGCAGGGGTTGGGCTACACCTTC
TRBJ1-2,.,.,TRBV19,CASSVGQINGYTF,TGTGCCAGTAGTGTAGGACAGATCAATGGCTACACCTTC
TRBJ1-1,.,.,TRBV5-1,CASSLPTALNTEAFF,TGCGCCAGCAGCCTACCGACAGCCTTGAACACTGAAGCTTTCTTT
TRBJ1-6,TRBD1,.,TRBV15,CATGKTGGAVVNSPLHF,TGTGCCACCGGAAAAACAGGGGGCGCGGTAGTCAATTCACCCCTCCACTTT
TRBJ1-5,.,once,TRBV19,CASSIMETANQPQHF,TGTGCCAGTAGTATAATGGAAACAGCCAATCAGCCCCAGCATTTT
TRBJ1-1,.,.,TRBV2,CASSGIGRRNTEAFF,TGTGCCAGCAGCGGTATCGGGAGGAGGAACACTGAAGCTTTCTTT
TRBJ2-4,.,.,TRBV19,CASIDRPLAKNIQYF,TGTGCCAGTATAGACAGACCACTAGCCAAAAACATTCAGTACTTC
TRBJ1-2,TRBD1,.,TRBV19,CASRARDRNNGYTF,TGTGCCAGTAGGGCTCGGGACAGAAATAATGGCTACACCTTC
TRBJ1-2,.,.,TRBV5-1,CASSSTLRTNYGYTF,TGCGCCAGCAGCTCGACTCTTAGAACCAACTATGGCTACACCTTC
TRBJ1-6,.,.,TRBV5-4,CASREVMNSPLHF,TGTGCCTCCCGGGAGGTTATGAATTCACCCCTCCACTTT
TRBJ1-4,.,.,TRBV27,CASSLGGGTNEKLFF,TGTGCCAGCAGTTTAGGGGGGGGAACTAATGAAAAACTGTTTTTT
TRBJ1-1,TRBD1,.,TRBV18,CASSPGQGHTEAFF,TGTGCCAGCTCACCTGGACAGGGCCACACTGAAGCTTTCTTT
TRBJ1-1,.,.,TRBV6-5,CASKEPGKNTEAFF,TGTGCCAGCAAGGAACCAGGGAAGAACACTGAAGCTTTCTTT
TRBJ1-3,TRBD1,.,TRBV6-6,CASSGQGAGNTIYF,TGTGCCAGCAGTGGACAGGGGGCTGGAAACACCATATATTTT